The entry below gives a single TCR beta chain sequence along with its context. The antigen is not known. This may arise from a read error, as a much more abundant clone is one base away. Deletions cut 4 bases from V and 2 bases from J, with 9 bases between. This CDR3 spans 12 amino acids. The germline V gene has CDR1 GTSNPN and CDR2 SVGIG (reference sequence). These data are taken from a study of tumor-infiltrating lymphocytes in primary liver carcinoma. Notes on the study in general: A significantly higher top-250-clone fraction was recorded for tumors than for blood (p = 0.039). Among top clones, only about 7-25% appeared in all five tumor regions.

Scientists recovered RNA and DNA together from approximately 20-30 mg of unsorted bulk tissue. Patients in the cohort were treatment-naive and living with chronic HBV infection. The researchers produced TCR beta cDNA from roughly 500 ng total RNA with a constant-region primer. ARM-PCR was slightly modified, and three nested multiplex PCR rounds with it gave rise to the TCR beta libraries. Both of the initial two PCR rounds ran for around 9 cycles and employed TRBV1-TRBV30 forward primers alongside a C-beta reverse primer. TCRdb re-called the multiplex PCR reads with MiXCR, one entry per CDR3 protein. The sample holds about 74,000 distinct CDR3 sequences, 60% to 75% seen once.

This receptor was taken from a middle-aged man with primary liver carcinoma and hepatitis B virus infection. Sequenced sample: liver tumor tissue from sampling region 4. Subset in this sample: tumor region T4, right-lateral pole. The chain is built from TRBV30 and TRBJ2-7; D call uncertain. The CDR3 reads CAWNKDPYEQYF. The CDR3 DNA reads as TGTGCCTGGAACAAGGATCCCTACGAGCAGTACTTC.